This TCR beta chain stems from a study of blood T cell repertoires in COVID-19. The trim removed 9 bases at V and 0 bases at J, leaving 8 bases unmatched. The CDR3 has 17 amino acids. CDR1 and CDR2 (germline): SEHNR, FQNEAQ (reference sequence). This table comes from immunoSEQ multiplex PCR, and its TCRdb copy is limited to in-frame clones, with some not included. The sample has 250,000 or so clones, 88% seen once. The chain links TRBV7-9 to TRBJ2-2, with 12 bases matching TRBD1. This clonotype originated in a woman aged 25 to 39 who had been exposed to COVID-19. The sequencing sample was made of PBMCs or T cells enriched from blood (not recorded which). For the CDR3, the DNA is TGTGCCAGATCCGGGACAGGGGGCCTCGCGAACACCGGGGAGCTGTTTTTT. It codes for CARSGTGGLANTGELFF.